A selection of T cell receptor beta chains follows, all from one sample in a study of blood T cell repertoires in COVID-19. Profiling relied on immunoSEQ multiplex PCR, and the TCRdb table lists in-frame clones only, not all of them. The repertoire has fewer than 250,000 clones, roughly nine tenths of them found once; the top ten carry around 1.6%. The specimen sequenced was peripheral blood. The receptors derive from a man aged 70 or older with acute or convalescent COVID-19. Each CDR3 is given without its conserved first and last residue.

V gene: TRBV6-5; J gene: TRBJ1-3; CDR3 protein: ASSPTGAGNTIY
V gene: TRBV7-9; J gene: TRBJ1-2; CDR3 protein: ASSPNLRQKVEGYT
V gene: TRBV10-3; J gene: TRBJ2-2; CDR3 protein: AISGRGTGELF
V gene: TRBV6-2/TRBV6-3; J gene: TRBJ1-2; CDR3 protein: ASSFSTDYYGYT
V gene: TRBV7-9; J gene: TRBJ2-7; CDR3 protein: ASSLADYEQY
V gene: TRBV2; J gene: TRBJ1-5; CDR3 protein: ASSEIEVPGNQPQH
V gene: TRBV28; J gene: TRBJ1-4; CDR3 protein: ASSQQGRSTNEKLF
V gene: TRBV11-1; J gene: TRBJ2-1; CDR3 protein: ASSLAADNEQF
V gene: TRBV5-1; J gene: TRBJ1-6; CDR3 protein: ASSLDDSGISPLH
V gene: TRBV4-1; J gene: TRBJ2-3; CDR3 protein: ASSQDPGLRTDTQY
V gene: TRBV7-9; J gene: TRBJ2-1; CDR3 protein: ASSPYGESRGYNEQF
V gene: TRBV27; J gene: TRBJ2-7; CDR3 protein: ASSPRLAGGSSYEQY
V gene: TRBV7-9; J gene: TRBJ1-1; CDR3 protein: ASSSSGNTEAF
V gene: TRBV5-6; J gene: TRBJ2-2; CDR3 protein: ASSLGGGWSGELF
V gene: TRBV24-1; J gene: TRBJ1-1; CDR3 protein: ATSESGTGTKAF
V gene: TRBV15; J gene: TRBJ2-5; CDR3 protein: ATSNPPSAQETQY
V gene: TRBV9; J gene: TRBJ1-1; CDR3 protein: ASSVAGFGTEAF
V gene: TRBV6-2/TRBV6-3; J gene: TRBJ2-1; CDR3 protein: ASSSPVGSGRRGEQF
V gene: TRBV6-6; J gene: TRBJ1-3; CDR3 protein: ASSHDRVAGNTIY
V gene: TRBV5-1; J gene: TRBJ2-7; CDR3 protein: ASSSGLAGTYEQY
V gene: TRBV5-1; J gene: TRBJ1-1; CDR3 protein: ASSFDTGWLNTEAF
V gene: TRBV28; J gene: TRBJ1-4; CDR3 protein: ASTLRYDSLNEKLF
V gene: TRBV5-3; J gene: TRBJ1-1; CDR3 protein: ARSIGTANTEAF
V gene: TRBV4-1; J gene: TRBJ2-2; CDR3 protein: ASSQPNGNTGELF
V gene: TRBV7-2; J gene: TRBJ1-2; CDR3 protein: ASRAQGSGYT
V gene: TRBV2; J gene: TRBJ2-7; CDR3 protein: ASSANRGPSRGN
V gene: TRBV6-5; J gene: TRBJ1-1; CDR3 protein: ASSYGTGGYAEAF
V gene: TRBV18; J gene: TRBJ2-2; CDR3 protein: ASLGQVTNTGELF
V gene: TRBV2; J gene: TRBJ2-7; CDR3 protein: ASRASNYEQY
V gene: TRBV5-5; J gene: TRBJ2-7; CDR3 protein: ASSLTEISYEQY
V gene: TRBV9; J gene: TRBJ2-7; CDR3 protein: ASSPGQGPYEQY
V gene: TRBV4-1; J gene: TRBJ2-5; CDR3 protein: ASSPGLAGQETQY
V gene: TRBV6-2/TRBV6-3; J gene: TRBJ2-1; CDR3 protein: ASSRLAGGGEQF
V gene: TRBV6-1; J gene: TRBJ1-3; CDR3 protein: ASSEATGGKGNTIY
V gene: TRBV7-9; J gene: TRBJ1-4; CDR3 protein: ASSLVAGRGREKLF
V gene: TRBV29-1; J gene: TRBJ2-5; CDR3 protein: SVELAGETQY
V gene: TRBV6-2/TRBV6-3; J gene: TRBJ2-3; CDR3 protein: ASSRATSGTDTQY
V gene: TRBV19; J gene: TRBJ2-7; CDR3 protein: ASSILTGGYEQY
V gene: TRBV23-1; J gene: TRBJ1-5; CDR3 protein: ASSLPTGPARDQPQH
V gene: TRBV28; J gene: TRBJ1-1; CDR3 protein: ASRGQGYTEAF
V gene: TRBV28; J gene: TRBJ1-2; CDR3 protein: ASSFTGGLTLGYGYT
V gene: TRBV29-1; J gene: TRBJ1-1; CDR3 protein: SVGQANTEAF
V gene: TRBV5-1; J gene: TRBJ2-5; CDR3 protein: ASSGQGLQETQY
V gene: TRBV5-5; J gene: TRBJ1-4; CDR3 protein: ASSLDEGAYEKLF